This T cell receptor (beta chain) stems from a study of T cells in localized non-small cell lung cancer. Study-wide findings and caveats: Longer overall survival was linked to higher blood T cell density. Appearing in adjacent lung were a median approximately 57 of the top 100 tumor clones.

Regarding this clone: Its specificity is not known.

The assay was immunoSEQ multiplex PCR, and TCRdb's table has in-frame clones only and misses some. The sample lists roughly 30,000 clones; around 90% were seen once. The germline gives CDR1 SQVTM, CDR2 ANQGSEA. V shed 5 bases and J 2 bases; nucleotides not matched to a gene: 5. The CDR3 is 13 residues long. The chain recombines TRBV29-1 with TRBJ2-7, with 8 positions matching TRBD2. The clonotype originates from a man aged 35 to 69 with stage II lung adenocarcinoma. Sample: PBMCs, taken before any cancer treatment. The CDR3: CSVSGSGTYEQYF. The CDR3 region has the DNA TGCAGCGTTAGCGGGAGTGGCACCTACGAGCAGTACTTC.